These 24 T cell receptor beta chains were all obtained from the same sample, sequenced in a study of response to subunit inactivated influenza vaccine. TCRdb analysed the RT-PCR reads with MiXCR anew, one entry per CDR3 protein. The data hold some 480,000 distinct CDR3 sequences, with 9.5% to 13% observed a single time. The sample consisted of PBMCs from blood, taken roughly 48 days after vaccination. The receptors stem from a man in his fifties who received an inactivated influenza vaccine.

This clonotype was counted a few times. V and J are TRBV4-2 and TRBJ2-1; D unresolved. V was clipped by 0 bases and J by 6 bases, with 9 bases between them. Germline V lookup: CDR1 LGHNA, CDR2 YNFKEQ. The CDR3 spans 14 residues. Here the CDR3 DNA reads TGTGCCAGCAGCCAAGAAGCGAACTTCAATGAGCAGTTCTTC. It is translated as CASSQEANFNEQFF.

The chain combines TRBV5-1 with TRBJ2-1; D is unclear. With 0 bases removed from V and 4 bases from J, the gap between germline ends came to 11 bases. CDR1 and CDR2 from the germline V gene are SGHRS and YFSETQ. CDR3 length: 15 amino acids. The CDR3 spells CASSLGVQGYNEQFF. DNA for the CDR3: TGCGCCAGCAGCTTGGGTGTTCAAGGGTACAATGAGCAGTTCTTC.

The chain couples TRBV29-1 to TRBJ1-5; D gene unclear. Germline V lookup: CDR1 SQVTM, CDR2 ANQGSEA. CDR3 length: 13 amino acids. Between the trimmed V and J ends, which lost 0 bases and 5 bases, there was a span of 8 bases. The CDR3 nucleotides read TGCAGCGTTGAAGAAAACGGAGATCAGCCCCAGCATTTT. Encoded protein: CSVEENGDQPQHF.

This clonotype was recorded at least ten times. The CDR3 sequence is CSVGGGSGANVLTF. Here the CDR3 DNA reads TGCAGCGTTGGGGGCGGATCTGGGGCCAACGTCCTGACTTTC. V usage is TRBV29-1 and J usage is TRBJ2-6; TRBD1 might be the D (5 bases). Germline CDR1 reads SQVTM; CDR2 reads ANQGSEA. The CDR3 is 14 amino acids. The V gene lost 4 bases and the J gene lost 1 base, with 8 bases spanning the gap.

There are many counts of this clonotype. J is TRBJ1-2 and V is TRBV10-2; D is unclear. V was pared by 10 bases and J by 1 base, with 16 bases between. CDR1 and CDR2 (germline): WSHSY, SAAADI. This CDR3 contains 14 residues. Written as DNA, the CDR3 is TGCGCCACCGCGGGCGCGGGGATTAACTATGGCTACACCTTC. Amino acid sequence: CATAGAGINYGYTF.

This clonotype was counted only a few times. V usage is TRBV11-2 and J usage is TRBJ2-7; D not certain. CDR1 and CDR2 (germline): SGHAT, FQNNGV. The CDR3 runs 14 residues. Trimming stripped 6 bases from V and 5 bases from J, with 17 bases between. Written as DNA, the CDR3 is TGTGCCAGCAGACCCATAAAAGGGCGCGACGAGCAGTACTTC. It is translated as CASRPIKGRDEQYF.

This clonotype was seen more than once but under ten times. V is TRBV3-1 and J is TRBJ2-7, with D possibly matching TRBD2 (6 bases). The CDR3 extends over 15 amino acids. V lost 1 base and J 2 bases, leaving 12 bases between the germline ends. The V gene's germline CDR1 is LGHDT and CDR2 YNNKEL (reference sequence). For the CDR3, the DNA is TGTGCCAGCAGCCAAGCTGGTAGCGGAACCTACGAGCAGTACTTC. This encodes CASSQAGSGTYEQYF.

CDR3 nucleotides: TGTGCCAGCAGCTTAGCGAGGGTCCGTACCATTCAGGGGGGGAATGAGCAGTTCTTC. It translates to CASSLARVRTIQGGNEQFF. V is TRBV11-1 and J is TRBJ2-1; D may be TRBD1 or TRBD2 (7 bases each). This CDR3 is 19 amino acids long. Trimming cost V 0 bases and J 7 bases, with 25 bases left between them. Germline assignment: CDR1 SGHAT and CDR2 FQDESV (reference sequence).

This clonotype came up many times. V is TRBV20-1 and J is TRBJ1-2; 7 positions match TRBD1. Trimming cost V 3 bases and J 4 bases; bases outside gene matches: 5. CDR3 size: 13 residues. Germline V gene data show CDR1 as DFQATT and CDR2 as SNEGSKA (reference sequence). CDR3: CSASPPGGYGYTF. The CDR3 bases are TGCAGTGCTAGCCCCCCAGGGGGCTATGGCTACACCTTC.

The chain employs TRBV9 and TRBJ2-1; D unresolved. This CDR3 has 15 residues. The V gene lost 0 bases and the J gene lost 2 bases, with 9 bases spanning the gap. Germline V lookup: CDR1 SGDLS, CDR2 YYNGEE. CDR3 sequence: CASSVEYTPYNEQFF. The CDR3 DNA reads TGTGCCAGCAGCGTAGAGTACACCCCCTACAATGAGCAGTTCTTC.

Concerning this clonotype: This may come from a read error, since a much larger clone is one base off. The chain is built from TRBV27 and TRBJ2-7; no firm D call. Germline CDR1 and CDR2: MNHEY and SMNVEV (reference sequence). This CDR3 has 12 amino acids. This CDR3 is CASSSASYDQYF. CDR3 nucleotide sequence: TGTGCCAGCAGTTCAGCGTCCTACGACCAGTACTTC.

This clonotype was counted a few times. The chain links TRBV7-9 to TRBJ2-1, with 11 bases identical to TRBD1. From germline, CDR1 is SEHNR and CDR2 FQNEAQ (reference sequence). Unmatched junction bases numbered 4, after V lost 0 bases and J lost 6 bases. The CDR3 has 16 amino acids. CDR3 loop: CASSLAPGQGGNEQFF. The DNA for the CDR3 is TGTGCCAGCAGCTTAGCTCCGGGACAGGGGGGCAATGAGCAGTTCTTC.

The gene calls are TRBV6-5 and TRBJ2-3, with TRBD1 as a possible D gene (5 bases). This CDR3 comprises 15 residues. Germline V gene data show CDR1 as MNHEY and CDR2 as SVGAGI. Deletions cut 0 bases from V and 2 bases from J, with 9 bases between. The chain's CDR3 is CASSYSQGVTDTQYF. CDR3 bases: TGTGCCAGCAGTTACTCGCAGGGCGTCACAGATACGCAGTATTTT.

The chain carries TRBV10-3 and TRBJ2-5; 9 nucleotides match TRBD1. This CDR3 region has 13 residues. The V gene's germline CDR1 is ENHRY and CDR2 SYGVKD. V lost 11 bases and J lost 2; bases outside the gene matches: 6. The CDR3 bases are TGTGCCCACTCAGGGACAGGGCAAGAGACCCAGTACTTC. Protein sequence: CAHSGTGQETQYF.

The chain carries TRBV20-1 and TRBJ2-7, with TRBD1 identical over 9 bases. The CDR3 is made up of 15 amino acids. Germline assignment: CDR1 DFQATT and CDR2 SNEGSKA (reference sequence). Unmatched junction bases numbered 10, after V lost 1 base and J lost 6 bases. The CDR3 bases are TGCAGTGCTAGAGGGCGTGGGACAGGGAACCTCGAGCAGTACTTC. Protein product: CSARGRGTGNLEQYF.

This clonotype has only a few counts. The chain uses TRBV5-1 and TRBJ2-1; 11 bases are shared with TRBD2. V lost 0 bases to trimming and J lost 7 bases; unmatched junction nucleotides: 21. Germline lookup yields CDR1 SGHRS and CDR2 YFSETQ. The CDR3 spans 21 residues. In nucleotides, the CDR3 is TGCGCCAGCAGCTTGGTAGTCACTAGCGGGGGTTTTGCGAATTTGCCGAATGAGCAGTTCTTC. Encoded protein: CASSLVVTSGGFANLPNEQFF.

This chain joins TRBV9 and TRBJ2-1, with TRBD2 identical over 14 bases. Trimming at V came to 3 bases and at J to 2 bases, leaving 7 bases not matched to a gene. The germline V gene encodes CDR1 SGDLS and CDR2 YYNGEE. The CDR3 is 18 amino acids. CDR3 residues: CASSGTTSGGGPYNEQFF. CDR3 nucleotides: TGTGCCAGCAGCGGAACGACTAGCGGGGGGGGGCCCTACAATGAGCAGTTCTTC.

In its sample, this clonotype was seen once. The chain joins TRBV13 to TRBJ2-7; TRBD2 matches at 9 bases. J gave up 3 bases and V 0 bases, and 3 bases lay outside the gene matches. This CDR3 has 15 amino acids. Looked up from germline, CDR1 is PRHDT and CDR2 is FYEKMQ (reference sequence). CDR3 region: CASSLGRTSDYEQYF. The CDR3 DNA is TGTGCCAGCAGCTTAGGAAGGACTAGCGACTACGAGCAGTACTTC.

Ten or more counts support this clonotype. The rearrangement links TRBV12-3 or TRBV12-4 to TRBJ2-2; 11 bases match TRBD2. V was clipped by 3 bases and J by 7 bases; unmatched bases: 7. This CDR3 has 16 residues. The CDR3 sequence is CASSFLLAGGYGELFF. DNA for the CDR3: TGTGCCAGCAGTTTTTTGCTAGCGGGGGGTTACGGGGAGCTGTTTTTT.

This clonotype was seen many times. The chain's CDR3 is CASSLDYYNEQFF. Here the CDR3 DNA reads TGCGCCAGCAGCTTGGACTATTACAATGAGCAGTTCTTC. V gene TRBV5-1 combines with J gene TRBJ2-1; D is uncertain. V was cut by 0 bases and J by 4 bases, with 5 bases left in between. This CDR3 spans 13 amino acids. The germline CDR1 and CDR2 sequences are SGHRS and YFSETQ.

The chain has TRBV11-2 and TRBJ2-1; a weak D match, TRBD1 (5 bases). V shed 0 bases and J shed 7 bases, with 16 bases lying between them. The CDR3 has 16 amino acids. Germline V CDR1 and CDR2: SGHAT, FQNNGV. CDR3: CASSLDGRAHGNEQFF. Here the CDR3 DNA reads TGTGCCAGCAGCTTAGATGGCAGGGCGCATGGGAATGAGCAGTTCTTC. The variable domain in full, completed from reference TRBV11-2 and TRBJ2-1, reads EAGVAQSPRYKIIEKRQSVAFWCNPISGHATLYWYQQILGQGPKLLIQFQNNGVVDDSQLPKDRFSAERLKGVDSTLKIQPAKLEDSAVYLCASSLDGRAHGNEQFFGPGTRLTVL.

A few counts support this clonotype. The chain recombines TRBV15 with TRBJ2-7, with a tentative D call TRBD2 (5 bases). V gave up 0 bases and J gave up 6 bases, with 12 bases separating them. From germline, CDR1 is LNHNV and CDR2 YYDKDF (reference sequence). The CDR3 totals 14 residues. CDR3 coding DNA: TGTGCCACCAGCAGAGAACAGAGGGTTCGCGAGCAGTACTTC. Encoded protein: CATSREQRVREQYF.

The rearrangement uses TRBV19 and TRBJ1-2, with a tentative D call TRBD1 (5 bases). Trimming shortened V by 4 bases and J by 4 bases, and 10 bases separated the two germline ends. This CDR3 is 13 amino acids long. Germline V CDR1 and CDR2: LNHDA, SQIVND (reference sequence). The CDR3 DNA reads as TGTGCCAGTAGTACCCCGGGGCCCTATGGCTACACCTTC. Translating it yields CASSTPGPYGYTF.

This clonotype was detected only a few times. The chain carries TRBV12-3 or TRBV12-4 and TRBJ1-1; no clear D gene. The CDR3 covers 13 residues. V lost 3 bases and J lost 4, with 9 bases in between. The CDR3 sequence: CASSFSQTTEAFF. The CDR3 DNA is TGTGCCAGCAGTTTCTCGCAGACCACTGAAGCTTTCTTT.